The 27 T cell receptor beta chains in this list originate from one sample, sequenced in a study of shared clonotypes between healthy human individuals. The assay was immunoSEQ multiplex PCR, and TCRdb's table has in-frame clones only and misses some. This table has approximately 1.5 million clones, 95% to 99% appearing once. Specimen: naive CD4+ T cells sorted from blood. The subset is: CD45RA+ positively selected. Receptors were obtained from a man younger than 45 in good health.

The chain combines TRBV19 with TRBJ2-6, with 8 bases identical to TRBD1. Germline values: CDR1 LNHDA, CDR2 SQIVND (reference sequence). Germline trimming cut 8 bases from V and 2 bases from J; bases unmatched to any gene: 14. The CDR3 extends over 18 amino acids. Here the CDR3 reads CASSRGQGAFPGANVLTF. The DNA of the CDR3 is TGTGCCAGTTCGAGGGGGCAGGGGGCCTTCCCTGGGGCCAACGTCCTGACTTTC.

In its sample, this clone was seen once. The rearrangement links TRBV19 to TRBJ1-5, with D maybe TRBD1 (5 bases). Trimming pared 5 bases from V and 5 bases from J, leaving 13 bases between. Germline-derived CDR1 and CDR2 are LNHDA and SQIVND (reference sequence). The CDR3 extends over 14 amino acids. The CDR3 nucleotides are TGTGCCAGTAGTCTCGGGACCGCGCATCAGCCCCAGCATTTT. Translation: CASSLGTAHQPQHF.

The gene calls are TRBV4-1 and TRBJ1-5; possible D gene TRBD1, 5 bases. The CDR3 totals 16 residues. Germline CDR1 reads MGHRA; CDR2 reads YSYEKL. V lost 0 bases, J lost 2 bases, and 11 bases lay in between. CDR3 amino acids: CASSQEGGLGNQPQHF. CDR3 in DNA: TGCGCCAGCAGCCAAGAGGGGGGTCTGGGCAATCAGCCCCAGCATTTT.

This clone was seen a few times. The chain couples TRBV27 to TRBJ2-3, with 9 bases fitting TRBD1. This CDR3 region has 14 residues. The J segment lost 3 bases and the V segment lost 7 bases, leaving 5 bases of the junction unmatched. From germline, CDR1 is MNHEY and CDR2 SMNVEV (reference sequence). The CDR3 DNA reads TGTGCCAGCAAAATGGACAGGGGTACAGATACGCAGTATTTT. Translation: CASKMDRGTDTQYF.

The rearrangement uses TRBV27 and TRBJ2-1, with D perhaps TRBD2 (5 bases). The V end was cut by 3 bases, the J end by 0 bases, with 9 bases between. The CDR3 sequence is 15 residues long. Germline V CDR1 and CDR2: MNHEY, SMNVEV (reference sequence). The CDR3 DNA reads TGTGCCAGCAGTTTCCGGAGGAGCTCCTACAATGAGCAGTTCTTC. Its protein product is CASSFRRSSYNEQFF.

CDR3 sequence: CASSLAVGGGMGTDTQYF. The CDR3 nucleotides read TGTGCCAGCAGCTTAGCTGTGGGTGGGGGCATGGGCACAGATACGCAGTATTTT. The chain is built from TRBV11-2 and TRBJ2-3; D perhaps matches TRBD1 (6 bases). The CDR3 has 18 residues. Trimming shortened V by 1 base and J by 1 base, and 18 bases separated the two germline ends. Germline CDR1 SGHAT, CDR2 FQNNGV.

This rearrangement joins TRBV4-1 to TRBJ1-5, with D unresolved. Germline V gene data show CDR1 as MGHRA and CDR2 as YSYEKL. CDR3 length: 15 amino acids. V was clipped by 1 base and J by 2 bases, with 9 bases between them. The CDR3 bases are TGCGCCAGCAGCCAAGGTCTCGGCGGCAATCAGCCCCAGCATTTT. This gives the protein CASSQGLGGNQPQHF.

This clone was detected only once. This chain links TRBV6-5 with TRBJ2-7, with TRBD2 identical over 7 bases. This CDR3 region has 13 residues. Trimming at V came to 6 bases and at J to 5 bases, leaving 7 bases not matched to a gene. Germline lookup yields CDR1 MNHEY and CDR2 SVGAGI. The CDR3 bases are TGTGCCAGCAGAGGGACTAAAACCGACGAGCAGTACTTC. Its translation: CASRGTKTDEQYF.

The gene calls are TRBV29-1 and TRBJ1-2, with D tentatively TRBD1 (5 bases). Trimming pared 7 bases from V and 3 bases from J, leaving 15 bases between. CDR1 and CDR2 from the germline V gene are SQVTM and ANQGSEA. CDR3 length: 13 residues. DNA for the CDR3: TGCAGCGGAGGGGATCGACCTTACTATGGCTACACCTTC. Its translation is CSGGDRPYYGYTF.

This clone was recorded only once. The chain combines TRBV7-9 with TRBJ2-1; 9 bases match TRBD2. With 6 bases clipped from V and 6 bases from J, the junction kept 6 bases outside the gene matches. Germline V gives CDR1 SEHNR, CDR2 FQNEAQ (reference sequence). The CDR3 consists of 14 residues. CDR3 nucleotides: TGTGCCAGCAGGGATGCGGGAGGGCCCAATGAGCAGTTCTTC. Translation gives CASRDAGGPNEQFF.

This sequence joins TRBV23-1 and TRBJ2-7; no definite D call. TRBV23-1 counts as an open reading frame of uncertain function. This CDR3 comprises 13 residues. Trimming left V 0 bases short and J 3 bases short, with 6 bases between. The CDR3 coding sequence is TGCGCCAGCAGTCAATCTGGGCGCTACGAGCAGTACTTC. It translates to CASSQSGRYEQYF.

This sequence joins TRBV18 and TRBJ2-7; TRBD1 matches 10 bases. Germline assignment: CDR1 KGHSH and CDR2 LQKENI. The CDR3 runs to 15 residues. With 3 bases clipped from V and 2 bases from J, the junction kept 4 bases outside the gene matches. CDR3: CASSPGQGNTYEQYF. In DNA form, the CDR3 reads TGTGCCAGCTCACCGGGACAGGGGAATACCTACGAGCAGTACTTC.

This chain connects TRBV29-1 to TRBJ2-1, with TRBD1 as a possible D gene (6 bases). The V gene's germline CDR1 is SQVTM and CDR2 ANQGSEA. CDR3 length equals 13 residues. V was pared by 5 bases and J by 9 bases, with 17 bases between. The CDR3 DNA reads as TGCAGCGTTTTCGGGACAACATATCGTGAGCAGTTCTTC. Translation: CSVFGTTYREQFF.

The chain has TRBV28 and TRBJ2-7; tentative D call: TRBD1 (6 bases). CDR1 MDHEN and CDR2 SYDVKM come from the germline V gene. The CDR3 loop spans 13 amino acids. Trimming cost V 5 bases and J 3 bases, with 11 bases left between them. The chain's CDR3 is CASSRDRLYEQYF. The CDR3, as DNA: TGTGCCAGCAGTCGCGACAGGCTCTACGAGCAGTACTTC.

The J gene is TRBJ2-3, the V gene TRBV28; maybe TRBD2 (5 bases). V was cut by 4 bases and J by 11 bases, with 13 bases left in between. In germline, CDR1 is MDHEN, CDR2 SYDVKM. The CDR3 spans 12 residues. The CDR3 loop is CASSSPREGQYF. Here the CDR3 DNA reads TGTGCCAGCAGTTCCCCGAGGGAAGGGCAGTATTTT.

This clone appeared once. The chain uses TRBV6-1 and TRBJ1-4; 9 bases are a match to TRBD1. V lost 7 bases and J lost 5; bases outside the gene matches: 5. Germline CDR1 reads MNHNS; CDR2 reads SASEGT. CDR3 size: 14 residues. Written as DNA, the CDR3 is TGTGCCAGCACCCTGGACAGGGGAAATGAAAAACTGTTTTTT. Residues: CASTLDRGNEKLFF.

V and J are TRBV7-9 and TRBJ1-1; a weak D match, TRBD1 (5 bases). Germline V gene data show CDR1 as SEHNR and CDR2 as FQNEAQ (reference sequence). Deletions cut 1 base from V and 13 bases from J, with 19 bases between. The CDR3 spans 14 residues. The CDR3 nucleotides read TGTGCCAGCAGCTTAGAGGGGTCCAGGGCAGAGGGTTTCTTT. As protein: CASSLEGSRAEGFF. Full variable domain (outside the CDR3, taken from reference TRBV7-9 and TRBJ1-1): DTGVSQNPRHKITKRGQNVTFRCDPISEHNRLYWYRQTLGQGPEFLTYFQNEAQLEKSRLLSDRFSAERPKGSFSTLEIQRTEQGDSAMYLCASSLEGSRAEGFFGQGTRLTVV.

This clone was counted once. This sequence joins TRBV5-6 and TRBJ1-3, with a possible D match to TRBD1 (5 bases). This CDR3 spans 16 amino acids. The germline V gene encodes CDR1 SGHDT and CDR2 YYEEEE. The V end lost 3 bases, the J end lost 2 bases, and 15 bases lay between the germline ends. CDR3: CASSSGWGNTGNTIYF. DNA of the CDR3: TGTGCCAGCAGCTCGGGTTGGGGGAACACTGGAAACACCATATATTTT.

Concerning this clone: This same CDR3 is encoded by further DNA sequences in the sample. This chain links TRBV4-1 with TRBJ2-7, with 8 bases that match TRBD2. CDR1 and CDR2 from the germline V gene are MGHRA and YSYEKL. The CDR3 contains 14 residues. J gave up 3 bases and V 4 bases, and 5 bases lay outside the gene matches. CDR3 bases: TGCGCCAGCAGCCCGTTAGCGGGGATCTACGAGCAGTACTTC. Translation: CASSPLAGIYEQYF.

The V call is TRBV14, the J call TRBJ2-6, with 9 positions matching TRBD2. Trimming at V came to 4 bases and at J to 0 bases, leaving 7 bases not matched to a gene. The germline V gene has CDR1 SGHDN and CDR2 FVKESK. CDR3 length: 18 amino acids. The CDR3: CASSLRLAGYSGANVLTF. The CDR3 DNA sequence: TGTGCCAGCAGCCTTCGGCTAGCGGGGTACTCTGGGGCCAACGTCCTGACTTTC.

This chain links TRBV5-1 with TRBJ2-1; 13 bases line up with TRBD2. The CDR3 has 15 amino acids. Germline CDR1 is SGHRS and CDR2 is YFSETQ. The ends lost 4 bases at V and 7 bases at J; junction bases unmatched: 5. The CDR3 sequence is CASSPTSGRGNEQFF. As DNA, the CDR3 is TGCGCCAGCAGCCCTACTAGCGGGAGGGGTAATGAGCAGTTCTTC. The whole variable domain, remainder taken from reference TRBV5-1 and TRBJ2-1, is KAGVTQTPRYLIKTRGQQVTLSCSPISGHRSVSWYQQTPGQGLQFLFEYFSETQRNKGNFPGRFSGRQFSNSRSEMNVSTLELGDSALYLCASSPTSGRGNEQFFGPGTRLTVL.

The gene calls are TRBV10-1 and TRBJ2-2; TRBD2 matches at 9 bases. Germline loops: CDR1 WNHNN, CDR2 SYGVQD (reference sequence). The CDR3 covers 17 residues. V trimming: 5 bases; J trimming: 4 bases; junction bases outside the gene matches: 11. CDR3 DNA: TGCGCCAGCAGTCCTGGTAGCGGGAGACTAATCACCGGGGAGCTGTTTTTT. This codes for CASSPGSGRLITGELFF.

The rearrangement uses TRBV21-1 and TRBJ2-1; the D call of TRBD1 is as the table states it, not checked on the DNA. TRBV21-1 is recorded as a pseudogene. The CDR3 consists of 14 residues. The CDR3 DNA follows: TGTGCCAGCAGCAAGGGTTCCAGGTACAATGAGCAGTTCTTC. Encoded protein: CASSKGSRYNEQFF.

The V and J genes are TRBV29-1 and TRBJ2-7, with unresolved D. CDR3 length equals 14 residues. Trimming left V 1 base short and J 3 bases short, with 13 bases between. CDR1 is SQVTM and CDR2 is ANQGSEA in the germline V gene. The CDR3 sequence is CSVEVADLDYEQYF. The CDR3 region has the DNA TGCAGCGTTGAAGTCGCGGATTTAGACTACGAGCAGTACTTC.

The CDR3 bases are TGCGCCAGCAGTGAGGTTCAATCCACGCAGTATTTT. Protein: CASSEVQSTQYF. This rearrangement joins TRBV10-2 to TRBJ2-3; D not resolved. CDR1 is WSHSY and CDR2 is SAAADI in the germline V gene. There are 12 residues in the CDR3. V gave up 2 bases and J gave up 9 bases, with 9 bases separating them.

The CDR3 protein is CASRTGPMEQYF. The DNA for the CDR3 is TGTGCCAGCCGGACAGGTCCGATGGAGCAGTACTTC. The chain employs TRBV2 and TRBJ2-7; TRBD1 matches 7 bases. Trimming took 8 bases from V and 7 from J; bases not matched to a gene: 8. CDR1 SNHLY and CDR2 FYNNEI come from the germline V gene. The CDR3 is 12 amino acids.

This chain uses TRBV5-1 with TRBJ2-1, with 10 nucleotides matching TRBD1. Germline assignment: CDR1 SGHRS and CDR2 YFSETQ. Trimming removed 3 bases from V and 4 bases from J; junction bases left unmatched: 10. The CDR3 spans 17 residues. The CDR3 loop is CASSSGPGQGVYNEQFF. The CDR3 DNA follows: TGCGCCAGCAGCTCGGGCCCCGGACAGGGGGTTTACAATGAGCAGTTCTTC.